The next 28 T cell receptor beta chains were all read from a single sample in a study of graft-versus-host responses after intestinal transplantation. The time point denotes: postoperative day 105 after intestinal transplantation (dayNNNN = postoperative day). Here immunoSEQ multiplex PCR was the method, and the copy in TCRdb shows in-frame clones only, minus some. In the table there are 12,000 or so clones, roughly 92% of which are singletons. This specimen was PBMCs, taken 105 days after intestinal transplantation. These receptors were obtained from a human patient who received an intestinal transplant, so some T cells may come from the graft donor.

The V and J genes are TRBV7-3 and TRBJ2-5; no firm D call. Germline CDR1 reads SGHTA; CDR2 reads FQGTGA. This CDR3 spans 13 amino acids. V lost 5 bases to trimming and J lost 2 bases, with 9 bases between them. The CDR3 DNA sequence: TGTGCCAGCAGCACTATAGCTCAAGAGACCCAGTACTTC. Protein sequence: CASSTIAQETQYF.

The V call is TRBV27, the J call TRBJ1-4; TRBD1 aligns across 7 bases. Trimming took 0 bases from V and 7 from J; bases not matched to a gene: 2. Germline lookup yields CDR1 MNHEY and CDR2 SMNVEV (reference sequence). The CDR3 has 14 residues. CDR3 protein: CASSLSGQFEKLFF. The CDR3 region has the DNA TGTGCCAGCAGTTTATCGGGACAGTTTGAAAAACTGTTTTTT.

The V call is TRBV29-1, the J call TRBJ2-7; TRBD1 agrees at 10 bases. Trimming took 3 bases from V and 3 from J; bases not matched to a gene: 8. Germline values: CDR1 SQVTM, CDR2 ANQGSEA. The CDR3 contains 15 residues. CDR3 region: CSVDISGQGLYEQYF. CDR3 DNA sequence: TGCAGCGTTGATATATCGGGACAGGGGCTCTACGAGCAGTACTTC.

The V call is TRBV6-1, the J call TRBJ2-6; no definite D call. Deletions cut 1 base from V and 0 bases from J, with 4 bases between. Germline V lookup: CDR1 MNHNS, CDR2 SASEGT. The CDR3 is made up of 15 amino acids. The CDR3, as DNA: TGTGCCAGCAGTGAAGGGTTCTCTGGGGCCAACGTCCTGACTTTC. Amino acids: CASSEGFSGANVLTF.

The chain links TRBV30 to TRBJ2-1, with 8 bases lining up with TRBD2. Germline V gene lookup returns CDR1 GTSNPN and CDR2 SVGIG (reference sequence). The CDR3 totals 15 residues. V lost 0 bases to trimming and J lost 7 bases; unmatched junction nucleotides: 8. The CDR3: CAWSVSIAGSNEQFF. DNA of the CDR3: TGTGCCTGGAGTGTGAGTATAGCGGGATCAAATGAGCAGTTCTTC.

This clone was counted a single time. The CDR3 sequence: CASSEAGSYTEAFF. The CDR3 DNA sequence: TGTGCCAGCAGCGAGGCAGGGTCGTACACTGAAGCTTTCTTT. The V and J genes are TRBV9 and TRBJ1-1, with D possibly being TRBD1 (5 bases). The V end was cut by 3 bases, the J end by 3 bases, with 12 bases between. The germline CDR1 and CDR2 sequences are SGDLS and YYNGEE. The CDR3 contains 14 residues.

This clone was counted once. V usage is TRBV12-5 and J usage is TRBJ1-2, with D perhaps TRBD1 (5 bases). This CDR3 is built from 13 residues. V shed 4 bases and J shed 8 bases, with 14 bases lying between them. Germline assignment: CDR1 LGHNT and CDR2 FRNRAP. The CDR3 nucleotides are TGTGCTAGTGGTTACTTGGGGGGAGAAGGCTACACCTTC. Its translation is CASGYLGGEGYTF.

This sequence joins TRBV11-2 and TRBJ1-3; D possibly corresponds to TRBD1 (6 bases). CDR3 length: 14 residues. V shed 8 bases and J shed 6 bases, with 17 bases lying between them. Germline CDR1 reads SGHAT; CDR2 reads FQNNGV. In DNA form, the CDR3 reads TGTGCCAGCGGACAGCTTGTCAAGGAAAACACCATATATTTT. It is translated as CASGQLVKENTIYF.

The V and J genes are TRBV5-4 and TRBJ2-3; 8 positions match TRBD1. From germline, CDR1 is SGHNT and CDR2 YYREEE (reference sequence). The V and J ends lost 4 bases and 3 bases, in that order; junction bases with no gene match: 4. This CDR3 is built from 14 residues. The CDR3 protein is CASSHRGETDTQYF. CDR3 DNA sequence: TGTGCCAGCAGCCACAGGGGGGAGACAGATACGCAGTATTTT.

CDR3 nucleotide sequence: TGTGCCAGCAGCTTAGCTCCGACGGGCAATTCACCCCTCCACTTT. Its protein is CASSLAPTGNSPLHF. The V call is TRBV7-9, the J call TRBJ1-6, with D uncertain. The CDR3 length is 15 residues. The V gene's germline CDR1 is SEHNR and CDR2 FQNEAQ (reference sequence). V dropped 0 bases and J dropped 7 bases, with 10 bases sitting between them.

The rearrangement uses TRBV7-3 and TRBJ2-2; no definite D call. The V end was cut by 1 base, the J end by 6 bases, with 3 bases between. This CDR3 is built from 12 residues. The germline V gene encodes CDR1 SGHTA and CDR2 FQGTGA. This CDR3 is CASSLSPGELFF. CDR3 nucleotide sequence: TGTGCCAGCAGCTTAAGCCCCGGGGAGCTGTTTTTT. The whole variable domain, remainder taken from reference TRBV7-3 and TRBJ2-2, is GAGVSQTPSNKVTEKGKYVELRCDPISGHTALYWYRQSLGQGPEFLIYFQGTGAADDSGLPNDRFFAVRPEGSVSTLKIQRTERGDSAVYLCASSLSPGELFFGEGSRLTVL.

The chain employs TRBV6-4 and TRBJ2-2, with no clear D. Germline CDR1 MRHNA, CDR2 SNTAGT. Trimming left V 0 bases short and J 3 bases short, with 2 bases between. The CDR3 consists of 13 residues. CDR3 nucleotides: TGTGCCAGCAGTGACTCGGACACCGGGGAGCTGTTTTTT. Translating gives CASSDSDTGELFF.

This clone has just a few counts. The chain has TRBV6-4 and TRBJ2-3; 8 bases match TRBD2. The length of the CDR3 is 14 residues. After removal of 2 bases from V and 4 bases from J, the junction contained 2 bases not matched to a gene. Germline loops: CDR1 MRHNA, CDR2 SNTAGT. CDR3 protein: CASSDGREADTQYF. The CDR3 bases are TGTGCCAGCAGTGACGGGCGGGAGGCAGATACGCAGTATTTT.

This chain connects TRBV6-5 to TRBJ1-4, with D hard to call. Germline V gene data show CDR1 as MNHEY and CDR2 as SVGAGI. Trimming took 10 bases from V and 7 from J, leaving 16 bases between them. The CDR3 spans 13 residues. CDR3 nucleotide sequence: TGTGCCACCGAGGACTTTTTAAGTGAAAAACTGTTTTTT. This sequence encodes CATEDFLSEKLFF.

The chain links TRBV7-9 to TRBJ1-6, with no clear D. The V gene's germline CDR1 is SEHNR and CDR2 FQNEAQ (reference sequence). The V and J ends lost 3 bases and 7 bases respectively, with 4 bases between them. The CDR3 runs 12 residues. CDR3 in DNA: TGTGCCAGCAGCTTCGTGAATTCACCCCTCCACTTT. Its translation: CASSFVNSPLHF.

The chain links TRBV27 to TRBJ1-1; 7 nucleotides agree with TRBD1. Germline CDR1 is MNHEY and CDR2 is SMNVEV (reference sequence). This CDR3 comprises 13 residues. Trimming took 2 bases from V and 3 from J; bases not matched to a gene: 0. The DNA of the CDR3 is TGTGCCAGCAGTTTACAGGGGGACACTGAAGCTTTCTTT. Encoded protein: CASSLQGDTEAFF.

The CDR3 spells CASSSVQGRSETQYF. DNA of the CDR3: TGTGCCAGCAGTTCTGTGCAGGGGAGGTCGGAGACCCAGTACTTC. The rearrangement uses TRBV6-5 and TRBJ2-5; D is tentatively TRBD1 or TRBD2 (6 bases each). CDR1 is MNHEY, CDR2 SVGAGI, per germline. The CDR3 length is 15 residues. Between the trimmed V and J ends, which lost 4 bases and 5 bases, there was a span of 17 bases.

This chain links TRBV5-5 with TRBJ1-2; tentative D call: TRBD1 (5 bases). Germline V gives CDR1 SGHKS, CDR2 YYEKEE (reference sequence). V gave up 0 bases and J gave up 6 bases, with 9 bases separating them. This CDR3 has 13 amino acids. The DNA for the CDR3 is TGTGCCAGCAGCTTGGGAGGGACTGATGGCTACACCTTC. This sequence encodes CASSLGGTDGYTF.

The DNA of the CDR3 is TGTGCCAGCAGCGCACAGGCAGGGACCGCTTACGAGCAGTACTTC. Protein product: CASSAQAGTAYEQYF. The chain recombines TRBV9 with TRBJ2-7; D may correspond to TRBD1 or TRBD2 (5 bases each). Germline V gene sequence: CDR1 SGDLS, CDR2 YYNGEE. The V gene lost 3 bases and the J gene lost 4 bases, with 17 bases spanning the gap. The CDR3 has 15 amino acids.

The chain links TRBV11-3 to TRBJ1-6; TRBD1 might be the D (5 bases). Trimming took 5 bases from V and 5 from J, leaving 16 bases between them. Germline V gives CDR1 SGHNT, CDR2 YENEEA. The CDR3 totals 16 residues. CDR3 loop: CASSPQGRPNNSPLHF. As DNA, the CDR3 is TGTGCCAGCAGCCCTCAGGGACGACCCAATAATTCACCCCTCCACTTT.

The chain joins TRBV10-3 to TRBJ2-3, with TRBD2 matching 8 bases. Germline V gives CDR1 ENHRY, CDR2 SYGVKD. CDR3 length equals 14 residues. V dropped 4 bases and J dropped 3; count of bases not matched to a gene: 3. As DNA, the CDR3 is TGTGCCATCAGTGTGCGGGGGGTGACAGATACGCAGTATTTT. It yields the protein CAISVRGVTDTQYF.

The chain employs TRBV7-9 and TRBJ2-2; D uncertain. V was cut by 3 bases and J by 4 bases, with 6 bases left in between. This CDR3 comprises 13 residues. The germline gives CDR1 SEHNR, CDR2 FQNEAQ (reference sequence). The CDR3 spells CASSFSGTGELFF. CDR3 sequence (DNA): TGTGCCAGCAGCTTCTCTGGCACCGGGGAGCTGTTTTTT.

The chain carries TRBV2 and TRBJ2-7; TRBD2 might be the D (5 bases). The V and J ends lost 6 bases and 2 bases respectively, with 14 bases between them. Per germline, CDR1 SNHLY and CDR2 FYNNEI. CDR3 length equals 14 residues. The CDR3 DNA sequence: TGTGCCAGCAGCAGTGTCGGGCGGGCCTACGAGCAGTACTTC. Translated, it gives CASSSVGRAYEQYF. Filled out from reference TRBV2 and TRBJ2-7, the complete variable domain reads EPEVTQTPSHQVTQMGQEVILRCVPISNHLYFYWYRQILGQKVEFLVSFYNNEISEKSEIFDDQFSVERPDGSNFTLKIRSTKLEDSAMYFCASSSVGRAYEQYFGPGTRLTVT.

The rearrangement links TRBV11-2 to TRBJ2-7, with 11 positions matching TRBD2. The CDR3 is made up of 15 amino acids. J was trimmed by 4 bases and V by 2 bases; bases with no gene match: 4. Germline-derived CDR1 and CDR2 are SGHAT and FQNNGV. The CDR3: CASSLQPSGGYEQYF. CDR3 bases: TGTGCCAGCAGCTTACAGCCTAGCGGGGGGTACGAGCAGTACTTC.

The V and J genes are TRBV5-5 and TRBJ2-3; TRBD2 matches at 8 bases. This CDR3 comprises 15 residues. V shed 2 bases, J shed 3 bases, and the junction held 5 bases outside the gene matches. Per germline, CDR1 SGHKS and CDR2 YYEKEE (reference sequence). DNA for the CDR3: TGTGCCAGCAGCTTAGTAGCGGGAAAGACAGATACGCAGTATTTT. Residues: CASSLVAGKTDTQYF.

The rearrangement joins TRBV11-2 to TRBJ2-1; 8 bases map to TRBD2. The J segment lost 1 base and the V segment lost 1 base, leaving 9 bases of the junction unmatched. CDR1 is SGHAT and CDR2 is FQNNGV in the germline V gene. This CDR3 has 18 residues. In nucleotides, the CDR3 is TGTGCCAGCAGCTTAGGGGACGACGGGAGGGGATCCTACAATGAGCAGTTCTTC. This encodes CASSLGDDGRGSYNEQFF.

The V gene is TRBV27, the J gene TRBJ2-3, with 13 positions matching TRBD2. CDR3 length: 18 residues. The V and J ends lost 6 bases and 5 bases, in that order; junction bases with no gene match: 14. Germline CDR1 MNHEY, CDR2 SMNVEV (reference sequence). CDR3 in DNA: TGTGCCAGCAGAATAGGCCCAACTAGCGGGGGGGCAGAAGATACGCAGTATTTT. Amino acid sequence: CASRIGPTSGGAEDTQYF.

The chain links TRBV10-1 to TRBJ1-3; the D is unclear. V gave up 10 bases and J gave up 0 bases, with 7 bases separating them. The CDR3 sequence is 12 residues long. Germline lookup yields CDR1 WNHNN and CDR2 SYGVQD (reference sequence). CDR3 coding DNA: TGCGCCACCTTGGACTCTGGAAACACCATATATTTT. The encoded protein is CATLDSGNTIYF.